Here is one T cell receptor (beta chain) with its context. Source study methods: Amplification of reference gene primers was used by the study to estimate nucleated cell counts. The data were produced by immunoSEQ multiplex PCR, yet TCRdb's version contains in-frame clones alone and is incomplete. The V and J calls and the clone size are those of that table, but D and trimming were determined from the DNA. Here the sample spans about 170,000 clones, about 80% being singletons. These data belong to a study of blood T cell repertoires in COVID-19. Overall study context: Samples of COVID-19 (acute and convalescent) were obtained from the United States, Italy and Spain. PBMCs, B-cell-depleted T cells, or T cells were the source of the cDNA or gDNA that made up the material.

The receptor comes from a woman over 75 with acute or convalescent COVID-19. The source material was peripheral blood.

CDR3 nucleotides: TGTGCCAGCAGCTCTCTTTGGACAGGGGAGGAAGAGACCCAGTACTTC. Residues: CASSSLWTGEEETQYF. V usage is TRBV6-2 or TRBV6-3 and J usage is TRBJ2-5; 9 bases fit TRBD1. The CDR3 contains 16 residues. Germline CDR1 reads MNHEY; CDR2 reads SVGEGT. V was pared by 6 bases and J by 3 bases, with 11 bases of the junction left unmatched.